This T cell receptor (beta chain) was sequenced in a study of control samples from healthy donors and cancer patients. Germline loops: CDR1 KGHSH, CDR2 LQKENI. Trimming removed 1 base from V and 3 bases from J, with 5 bases in between. The CDR3 is 13 residues long. TCRdb keeps only in-frame clones here, not all; method: immunoSEQ multiplex PCR. The sample records around 120,000 clones, about nine tenths being singletons. The sample taken for sequencing was blood. V usage is TRBV18 and J usage is TRBJ2-3; D not resolved. This sequence was found in a man aged 40-50 years in good health. CDR3: CASSPLGTDTQYF. As DNA, the CDR3 is TGTGCCAGCTCACCACTCGGAACAGATACGCAGTATTTT.